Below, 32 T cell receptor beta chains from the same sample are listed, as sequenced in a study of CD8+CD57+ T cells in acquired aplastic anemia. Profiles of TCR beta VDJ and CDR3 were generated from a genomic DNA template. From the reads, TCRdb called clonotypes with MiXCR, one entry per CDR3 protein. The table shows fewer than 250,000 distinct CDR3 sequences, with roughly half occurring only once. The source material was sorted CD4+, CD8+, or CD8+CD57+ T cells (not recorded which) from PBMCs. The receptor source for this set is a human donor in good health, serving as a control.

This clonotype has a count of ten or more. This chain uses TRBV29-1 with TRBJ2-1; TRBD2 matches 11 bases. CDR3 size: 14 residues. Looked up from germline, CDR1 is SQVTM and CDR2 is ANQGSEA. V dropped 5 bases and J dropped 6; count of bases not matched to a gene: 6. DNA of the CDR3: TGCAGCGTTCGACTAGCGGGGCCCTTCAATGAGCAGTTCTTC. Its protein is CSVRLAGPFNEQFF.

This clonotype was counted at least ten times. The CDR3 DNA is TGTGCCAGCAGCCCCCAGACAGGGAGGACTGAAGCTTTCTTT. This translates into CASSPQTGRTEAFF. The chain uses TRBV7-6 and TRBJ1-1; 7 bases are shared with TRBD1. Looked up from germline, CDR1 is SGHVS and CDR2 is FNYEAQ. Trimming removed 5 bases from V and 5 bases from J; junction bases left unmatched: 8. The CDR3 length is 14 residues.

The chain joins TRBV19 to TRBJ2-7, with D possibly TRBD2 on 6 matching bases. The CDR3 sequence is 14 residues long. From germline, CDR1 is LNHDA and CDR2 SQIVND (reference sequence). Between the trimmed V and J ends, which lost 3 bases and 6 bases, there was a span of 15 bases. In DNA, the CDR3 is TGTGCCAGTAGTATGGGGGGTAGCTTGTCCGAGCAGTACTTC. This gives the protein CASSMGGSLSEQYF. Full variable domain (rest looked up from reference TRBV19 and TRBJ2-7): DGGITQSPKYLFRKEGQNVTLSCEQNLNHDAMYWYRQDPGQGLRLIYYSQIVNDFQKGDIAEGYSVSREKKESFPLTVTSAQKNPTAFYLCASSMGGSLSEQYFGPGTRLTVT.

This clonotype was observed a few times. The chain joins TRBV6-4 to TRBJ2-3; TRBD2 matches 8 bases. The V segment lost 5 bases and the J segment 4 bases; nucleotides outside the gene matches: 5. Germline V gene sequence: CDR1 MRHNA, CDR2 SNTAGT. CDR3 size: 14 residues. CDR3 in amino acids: CASSTGLGADTQYF. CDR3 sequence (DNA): TGTGCCAGCAGTACGGGACTAGGGGCAGATACGCAGTATTTT.

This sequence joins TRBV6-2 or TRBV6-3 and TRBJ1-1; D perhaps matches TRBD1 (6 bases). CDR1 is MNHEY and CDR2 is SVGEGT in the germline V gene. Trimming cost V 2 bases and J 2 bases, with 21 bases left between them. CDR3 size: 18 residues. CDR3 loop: CASSYPIGGIVRNTEAFF. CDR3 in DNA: TGTGCCAGCAGTTACCCAATAGGGGGAATAGTCAGAAACACTGAAGCTTTCTTT.

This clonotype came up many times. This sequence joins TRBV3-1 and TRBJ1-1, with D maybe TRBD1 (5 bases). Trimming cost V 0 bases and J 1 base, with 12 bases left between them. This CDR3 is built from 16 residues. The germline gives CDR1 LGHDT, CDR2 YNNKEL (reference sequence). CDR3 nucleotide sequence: TGTGCCAGCAGCCAAGAGATCGGGGCTGCGAACACTGAAGCTTTCTTT. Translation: CASSQEIGAANTEAFF.

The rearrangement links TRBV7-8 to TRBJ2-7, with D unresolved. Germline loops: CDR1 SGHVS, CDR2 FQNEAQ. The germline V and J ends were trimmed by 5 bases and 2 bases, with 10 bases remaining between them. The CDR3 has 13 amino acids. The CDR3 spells CASSTRLPYEQYF. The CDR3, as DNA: TGTGCCAGCAGCACCCGTTTGCCCTACGAGCAGTACTTC.

The CDR3 loop reads CASSESQGVDYGYTF. The CDR3 region has the DNA TGCGCCAGCAGTGAGTCGCAGGGGGTTGACTATGGCTACACCTTC. V is TRBV10-2 and J is TRBJ1-2; 7 nucleotides line up with TRBD1. Germline CDR1 and CDR2: WSHSY and SAAADI. The CDR3 totals 15 residues. V dropped 0 bases and J dropped 3; count of bases not matched to a gene: 4.

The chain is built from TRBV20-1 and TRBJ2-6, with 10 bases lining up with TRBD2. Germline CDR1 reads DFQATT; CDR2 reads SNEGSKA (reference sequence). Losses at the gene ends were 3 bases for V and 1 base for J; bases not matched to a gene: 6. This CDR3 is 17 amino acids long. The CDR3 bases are TGCAGTGCTAGGATTAGCGGGGGGAGGTCTGGGGCCAACGTCCTGACTTTC. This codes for CSARISGGRSGANVLTF.

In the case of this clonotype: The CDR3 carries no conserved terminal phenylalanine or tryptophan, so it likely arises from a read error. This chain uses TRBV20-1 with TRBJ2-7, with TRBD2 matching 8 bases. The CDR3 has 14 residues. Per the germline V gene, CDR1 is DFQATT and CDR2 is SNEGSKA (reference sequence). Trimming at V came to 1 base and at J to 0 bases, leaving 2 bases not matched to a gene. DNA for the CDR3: TGCAGTGCTAGAGTAGCGGGGACCTCCTACGAGCAGTACCTC. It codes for CSARVAGTSYEQYL.

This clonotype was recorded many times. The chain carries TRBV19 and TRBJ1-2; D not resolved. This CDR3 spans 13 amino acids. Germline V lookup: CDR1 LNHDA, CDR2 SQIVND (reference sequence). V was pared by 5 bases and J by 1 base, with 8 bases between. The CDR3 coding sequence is TGTGCCAGTAGTCGGGATTTTAACTATGGCTACACCTTC. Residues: CASSRDFNYGYTF.

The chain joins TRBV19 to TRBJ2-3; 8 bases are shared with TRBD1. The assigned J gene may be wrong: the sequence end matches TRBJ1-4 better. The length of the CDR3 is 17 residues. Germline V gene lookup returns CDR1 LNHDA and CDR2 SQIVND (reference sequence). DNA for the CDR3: TGTGCCAGTAGTATAGCCTGGGACAGGCCCCAGAATGAAAAACTGTTTTTT. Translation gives CASSIAWDRPQNEKLFF.

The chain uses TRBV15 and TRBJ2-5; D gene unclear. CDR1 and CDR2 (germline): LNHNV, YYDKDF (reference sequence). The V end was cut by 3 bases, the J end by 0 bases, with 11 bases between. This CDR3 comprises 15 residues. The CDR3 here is CATSSRSRNQETQYF. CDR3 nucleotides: TGTGCCACCAGCAGCAGGTCTAGGAACCAAGAGACCCAGTACTTC.

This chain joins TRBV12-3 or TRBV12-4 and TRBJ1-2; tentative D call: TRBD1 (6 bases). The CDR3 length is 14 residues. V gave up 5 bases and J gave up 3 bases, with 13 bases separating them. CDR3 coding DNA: TGTGCCAGCAGTGCTTCAGGGGAATACTATGGCTACACCTTC. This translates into CASSASGEYYGYTF.

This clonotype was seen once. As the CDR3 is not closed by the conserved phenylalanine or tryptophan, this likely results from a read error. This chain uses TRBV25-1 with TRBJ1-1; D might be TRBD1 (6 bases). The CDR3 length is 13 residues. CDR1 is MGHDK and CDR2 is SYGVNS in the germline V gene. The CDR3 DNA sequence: TGTGCCAGCAGTGCAAACAGGGTCACTGTAGCTTTCTCT. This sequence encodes CASSANRVTVAFS.

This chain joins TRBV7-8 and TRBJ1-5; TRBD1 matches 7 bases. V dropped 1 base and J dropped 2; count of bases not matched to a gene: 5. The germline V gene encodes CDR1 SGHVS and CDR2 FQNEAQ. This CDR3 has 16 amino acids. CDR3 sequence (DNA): TGTGCCAGCAGCTTAGATACAGGGGTGGGCAATCAGCCCCAGCATTTT. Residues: CASSLDTGVGNQPQHF. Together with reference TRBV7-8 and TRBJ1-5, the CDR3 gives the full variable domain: GAGVSQSPRYKVAKRGQDVALRCDPISGHVSLFWYQQALGQGPEFLTYFQNEAQLDKSGLPSDRFFAERPEGSVSTLKIQRTQQEDSAVYLCASSLDTGVGNQPQHFGDGTRLSIL.

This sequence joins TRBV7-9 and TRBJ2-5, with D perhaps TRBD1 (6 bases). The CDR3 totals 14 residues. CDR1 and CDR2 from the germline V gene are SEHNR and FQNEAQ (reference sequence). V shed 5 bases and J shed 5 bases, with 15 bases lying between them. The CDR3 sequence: CASSLRGSGETQYF. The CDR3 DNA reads TGTGCCAGCAGCCTCAGGGGTTCCGGGGAGACCCAGTACTTC.

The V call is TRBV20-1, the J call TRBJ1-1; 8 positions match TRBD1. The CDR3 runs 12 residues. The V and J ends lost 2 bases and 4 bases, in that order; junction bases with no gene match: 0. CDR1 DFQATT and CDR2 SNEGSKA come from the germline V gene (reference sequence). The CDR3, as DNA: TGCAGTGCTAGACAGGGGGCCACTGAAGCTTTCTTT. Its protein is CSARQGATEAFF.

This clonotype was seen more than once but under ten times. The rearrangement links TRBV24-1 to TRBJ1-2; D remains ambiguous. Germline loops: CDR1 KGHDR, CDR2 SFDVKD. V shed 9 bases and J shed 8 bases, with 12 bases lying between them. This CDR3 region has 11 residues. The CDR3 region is CATSLGWGYTF. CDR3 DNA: TGTGCCACCTCGTTAGGCTGGGGCTACACCTTC.

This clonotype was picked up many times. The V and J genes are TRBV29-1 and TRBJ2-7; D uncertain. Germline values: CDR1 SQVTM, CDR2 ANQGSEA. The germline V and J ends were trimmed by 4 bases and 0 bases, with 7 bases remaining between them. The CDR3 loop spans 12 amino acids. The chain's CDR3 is CSVAGISYEQYF. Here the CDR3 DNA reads TGCAGCGTTGCGGGTATCTCCTACGAGCAGTACTTC.

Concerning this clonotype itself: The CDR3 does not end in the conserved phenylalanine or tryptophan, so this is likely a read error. Here the CDR3 reads CASSRTGVKYTGELFS. The CDR3 DNA follows: TGTGCCAGCAGCCGGACAGGGGTTAAGTACACCGGGGAGCTGTTTTCT. The gene calls are TRBV7-9 and TRBJ2-2, with 9 bases aligning to TRBD1. V shed 5 bases and J 3 bases; nucleotides not matched to a gene: 7. Germline CDR1 SEHNR, CDR2 FQNEAQ (reference sequence). The CDR3 is 16 amino acids.

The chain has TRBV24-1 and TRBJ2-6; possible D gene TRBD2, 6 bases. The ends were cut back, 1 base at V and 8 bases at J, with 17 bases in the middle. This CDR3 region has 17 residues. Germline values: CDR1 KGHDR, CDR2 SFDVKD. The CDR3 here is CATSDFVVGSGPNVLTF. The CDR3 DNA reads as TGTGCCACCAGTGATTTCGTCGTGGGGAGCGGGCCCAACGTCCTGACTTTC.

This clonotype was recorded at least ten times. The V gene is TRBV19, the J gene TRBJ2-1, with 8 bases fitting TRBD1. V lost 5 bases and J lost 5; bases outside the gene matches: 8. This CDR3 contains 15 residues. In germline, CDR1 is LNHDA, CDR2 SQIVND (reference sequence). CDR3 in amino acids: CASSPWTGRNNEQFF. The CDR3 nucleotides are TGTGCCAGTAGTCCGTGGACAGGGAGGAACAATGAGCAGTTCTTC.

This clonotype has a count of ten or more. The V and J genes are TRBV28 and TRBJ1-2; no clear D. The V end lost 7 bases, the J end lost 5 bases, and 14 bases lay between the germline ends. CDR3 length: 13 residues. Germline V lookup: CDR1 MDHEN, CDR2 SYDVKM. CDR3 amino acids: CASMFSSRYGYTF. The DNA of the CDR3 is TGTGCCAGCATGTTTAGCTCTAGGTATGGCTACACCTTC.

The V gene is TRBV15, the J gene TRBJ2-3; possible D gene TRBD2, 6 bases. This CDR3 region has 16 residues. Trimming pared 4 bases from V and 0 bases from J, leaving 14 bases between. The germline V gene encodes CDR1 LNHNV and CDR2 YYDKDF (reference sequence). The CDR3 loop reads CATSTDGGASTDTQYF. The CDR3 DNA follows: TGTGCCACCAGCACCGACGGGGGAGCTAGCACAGATACGCAGTATTTT.

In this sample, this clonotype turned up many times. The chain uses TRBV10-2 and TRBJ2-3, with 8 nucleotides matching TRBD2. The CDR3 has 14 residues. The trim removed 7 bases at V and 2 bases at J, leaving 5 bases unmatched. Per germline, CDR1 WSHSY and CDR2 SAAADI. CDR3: CASKTGGATDTQYF. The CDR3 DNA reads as TGCGCCAGCAAAACGGGGGGGGCCACAGATACGCAGTATTTT.

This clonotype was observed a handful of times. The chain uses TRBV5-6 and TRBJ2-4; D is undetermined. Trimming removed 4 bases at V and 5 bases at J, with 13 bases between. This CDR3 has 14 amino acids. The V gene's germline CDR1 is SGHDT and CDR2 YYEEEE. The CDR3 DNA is TGTGCCAGCAGCCCTATGGGCGTCGAAAACATTCAGTACTTC. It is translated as CASSPMGVENIQYF.

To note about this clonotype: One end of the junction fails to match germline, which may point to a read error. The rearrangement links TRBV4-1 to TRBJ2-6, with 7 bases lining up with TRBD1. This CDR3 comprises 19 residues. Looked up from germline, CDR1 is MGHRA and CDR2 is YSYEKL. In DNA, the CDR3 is TGCGCCAGCAGCCAAGAGTCAAACAGGGGAGCTACTGGGGCCGACGTCCTGACTTTC. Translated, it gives CASSQESNRGATGADVLTF.

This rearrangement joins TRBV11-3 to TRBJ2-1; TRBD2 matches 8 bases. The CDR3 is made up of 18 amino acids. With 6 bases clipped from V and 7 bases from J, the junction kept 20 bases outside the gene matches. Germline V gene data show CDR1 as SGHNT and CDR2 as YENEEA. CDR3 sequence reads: CASSLPGTRGLARNEQFF. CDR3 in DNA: TGTGCCAGCAGTTTACCTGGGACTAGGGGATTGGCCCGTAATGAGCAGTTCTTC.

The CDR3 reads CASSDPGRFYGYTF. The CDR3 nucleotides read TGTGCCAGCAGTGACCCGGGGCGCTTCTATGGCTACACCTTC. The V gene is TRBV25-1, the J gene TRBJ1-2; TRBD1 is a possible D gene (5 bases). This CDR3 has 14 amino acids. The V and J ends lost 3 bases and 4 bases respectively, with 12 bases between them. Germline V gives CDR1 MGHDK, CDR2 SYGVNS.

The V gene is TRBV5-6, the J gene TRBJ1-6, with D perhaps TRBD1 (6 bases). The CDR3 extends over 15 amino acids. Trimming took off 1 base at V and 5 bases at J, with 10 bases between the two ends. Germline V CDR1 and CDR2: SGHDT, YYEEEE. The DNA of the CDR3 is TGTGCCAGCAGCTTGTTTTCAGGGGATAATTCACCCCTCCACTTT. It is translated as CASSLFSGDNSPLHF.

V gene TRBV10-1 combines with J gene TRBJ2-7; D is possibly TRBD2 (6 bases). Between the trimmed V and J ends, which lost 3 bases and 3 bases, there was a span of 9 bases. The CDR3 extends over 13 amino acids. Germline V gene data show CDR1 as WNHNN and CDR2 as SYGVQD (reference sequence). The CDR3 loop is CASSETGVYEQYF. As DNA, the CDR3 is TGCGCCAGCAGTGAAACGGGAGTCTACGAGCAGTACTTC.